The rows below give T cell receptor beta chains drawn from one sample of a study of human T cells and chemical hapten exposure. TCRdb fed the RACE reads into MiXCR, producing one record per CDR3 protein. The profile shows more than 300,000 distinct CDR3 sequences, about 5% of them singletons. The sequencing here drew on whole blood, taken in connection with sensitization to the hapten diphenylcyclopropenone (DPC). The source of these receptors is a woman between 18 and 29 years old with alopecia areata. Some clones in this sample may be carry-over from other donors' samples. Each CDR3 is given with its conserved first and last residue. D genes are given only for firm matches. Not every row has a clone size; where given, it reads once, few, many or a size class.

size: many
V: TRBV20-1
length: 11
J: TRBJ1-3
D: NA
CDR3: CSARGGNTIYF
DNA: TGCAGTGCCAGAGGCGGAAACACCATATATTTT

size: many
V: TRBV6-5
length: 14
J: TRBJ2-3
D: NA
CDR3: CASSYSGEFDTQYF
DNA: TGTGCCAGCAGTTATTCCGGAGAGTTTGATACGCAGTATTTT

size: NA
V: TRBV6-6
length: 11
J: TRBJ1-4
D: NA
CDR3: CASSYREKLFF
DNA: TGTGCCAGCAGTTACAGAGAAAAACTGTTTTTT

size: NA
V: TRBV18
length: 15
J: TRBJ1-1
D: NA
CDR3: CASSRRQGGNTEAFF
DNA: TGTGCCAGCTCACGTAGGCAGGGAGGAAACACTGAAGCTTTCTTT

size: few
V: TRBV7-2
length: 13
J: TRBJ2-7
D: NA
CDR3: CASAPGGSYEQYF
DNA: TGTGCCAGCGCCCCCGGCGGATCCTACGAGCAGTACTTC

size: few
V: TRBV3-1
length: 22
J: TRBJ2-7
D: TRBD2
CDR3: CASSQVVLTGTSGGAAAYEQYF
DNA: TGTGCCAGCAGCCAAGTCGTCCTTACCGGGACTAGCGGGGGGGCCGCCGCCTACGAGCAGTACTTC

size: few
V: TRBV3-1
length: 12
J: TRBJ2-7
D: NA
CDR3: CASRASTGEQYF
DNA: TGTGCCAGCAGGGCAAGCACCGGCGAGCAGTACTTC

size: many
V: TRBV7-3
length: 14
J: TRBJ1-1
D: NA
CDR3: CASSLLGKNTEAFF
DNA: TGTGCCAGCAGCTTGTTGGGGAAGAACACTGAAGCTTTCTTT

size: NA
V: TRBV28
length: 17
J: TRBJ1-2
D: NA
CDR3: CASSLTPSAGGDYGYTF
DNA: TGTGCCAGCAGTCTAACTCCCTCGGCGGGTGGCGACTATGGCTACACCTTC

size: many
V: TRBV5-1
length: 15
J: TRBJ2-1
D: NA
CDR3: CASSLPGQSYNEQFF
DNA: TGCGCCAGCAGCTTACCGGGACAAAGCTACAATGAGCAGTTCTTC

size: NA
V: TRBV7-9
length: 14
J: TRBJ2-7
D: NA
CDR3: CASSAVGPTYEQYF
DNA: TGTGCCAGCAGCGCGGTAGGTCCTACCTACGAGCAGTACTTC

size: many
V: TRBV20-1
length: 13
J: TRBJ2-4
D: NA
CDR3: CSARADWRNIQYF
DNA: TGCAGTGCTAGAGCTGATTGGCGGAACATTCAGTACTTC

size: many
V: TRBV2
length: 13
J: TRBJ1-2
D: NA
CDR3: CASSGLQTYGYTF
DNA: TGTGCCAGCAGTGGTCTCCAGACCTATGGCTACACCTTC

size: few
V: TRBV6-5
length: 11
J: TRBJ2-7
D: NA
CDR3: CASTRAGEQYF
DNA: TGTGCCAGCACCCGTGCGGGGGAGCAGTACTTC

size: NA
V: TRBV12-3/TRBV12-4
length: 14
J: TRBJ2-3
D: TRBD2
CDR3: CASTPSGGANTQYF
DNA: TGTGCCAGCACTCCTAGCGGGGGGGCGAATACGCAGTATTTT

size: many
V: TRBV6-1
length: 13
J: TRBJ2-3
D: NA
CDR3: CASSRTATDTQYF
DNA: TGTGCCAGCAGTCGGACAGCCACAGATACGCAGTATTTT

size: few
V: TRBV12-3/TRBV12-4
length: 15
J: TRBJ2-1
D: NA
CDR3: CASSLGVGFHNEQFF
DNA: TGTGCCAGCAGTTTAGGGGTGGGTTTTCACAATGAGCAGTTCTTC

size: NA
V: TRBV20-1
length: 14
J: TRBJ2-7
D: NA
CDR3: CSASTGTVDYEQYF
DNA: TGCAGTGCTTCCACCGGGACGGTGGACTACGAGCAGTACTTC

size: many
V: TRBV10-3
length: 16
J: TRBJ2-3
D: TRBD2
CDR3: CAISELSGGGTDTQYF
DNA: TGTGCCATCAGTGAGCTCAGCGGGGGTGGCACAGATACGCAGTATTTT

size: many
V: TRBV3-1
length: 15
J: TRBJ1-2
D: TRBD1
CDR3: CASSPRDRVDYGYTF
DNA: TGTGCCAGCAGCCCTCGGGACAGGGTCGACTATGGCTACACCTTC

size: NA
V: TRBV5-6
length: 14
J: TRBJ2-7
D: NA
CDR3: CASSSRTGLPEQYF
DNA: TGTGCCAGCAGCTCCCGGACCGGGCTCCCGGAGCAGTACTTC

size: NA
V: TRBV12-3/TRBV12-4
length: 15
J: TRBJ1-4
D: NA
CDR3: CASSSGHPTNEKLFF
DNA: TGTGCCAGCAGTTCGGGCCATCCAACTAATGAAAAACTGTTTTTT

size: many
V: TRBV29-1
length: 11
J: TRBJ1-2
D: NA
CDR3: CSVVLVDGYTF
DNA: TGCAGCGTTGTGCTCGTGGATGGCTACACCTTC

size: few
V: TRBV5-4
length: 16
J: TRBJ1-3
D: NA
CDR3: CASSFGGDSSGNTIYF
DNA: TGTGCCAGCAGCTTCGGAGGCGACAGTTCTGGAAACACCATATATTTT

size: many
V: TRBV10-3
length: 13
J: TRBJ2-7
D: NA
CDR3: CATAGTRSYEQYF
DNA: TGTGCCACCGCGGGGACACGGTCCTACGAGCAGTACTTC

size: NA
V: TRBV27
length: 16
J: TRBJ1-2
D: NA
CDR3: CASSLYGGPLDYGYTF
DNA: TGTGCCAGCAGTTTATACGGGGGTCCCCTTGACTATGGCTACACCTTC

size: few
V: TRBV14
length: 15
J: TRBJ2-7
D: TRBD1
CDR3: CASSQAGGASYEQYF
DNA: TGTGCCAGCAGCCAAGCAGGGGGCGCAAGCTACGAGCAGTACTTC

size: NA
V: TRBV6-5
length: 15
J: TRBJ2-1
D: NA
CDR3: CAVCPQGGAGNEQFF
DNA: TGTGCCGTCTGCCCCCAGGGGGGGGCCGGGAATGAGCAGTTCTTC

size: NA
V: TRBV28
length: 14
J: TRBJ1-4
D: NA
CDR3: CASSFEGLNEKLFF
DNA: TGTGCCAGCAGTTTTGAGGGCCTTAATGAAAAACTGTTTTTT

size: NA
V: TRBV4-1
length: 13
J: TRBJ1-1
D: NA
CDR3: CASRINGGAEAFF
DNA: TGCGCCAGCAGGATAAATGGGGGGGCTGAAGCTTTCTTT

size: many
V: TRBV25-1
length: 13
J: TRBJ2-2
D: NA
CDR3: CASSEGHSGELFF
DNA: TGTGCCAGCAGTGAAGGACATTCCGGGGAGCTGTTTTTT

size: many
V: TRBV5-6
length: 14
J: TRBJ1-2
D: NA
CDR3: CASSLGQVSYGYTF
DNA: TGTGCCAGCAGCTTGGGACAGGTATCCTATGGCTACACCTTC

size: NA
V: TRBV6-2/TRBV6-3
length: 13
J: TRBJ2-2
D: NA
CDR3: CASSDRYTGELFF
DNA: TGTGCCAGCAGCGACAGATACACCGGGGAGCTGTTTTTT

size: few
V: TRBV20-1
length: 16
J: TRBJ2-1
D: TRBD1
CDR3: CSAPHQGASARNEQFF
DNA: TGCAGTGCTCCGCATCAGGGGGCTAGCGCTAGGAATGAGCAGTTCTTC

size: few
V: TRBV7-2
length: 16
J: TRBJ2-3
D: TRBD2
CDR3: CASSIGTSGSTDTQYF
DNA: TGTGCCAGCAGCATAGGGACTAGCGGAAGCACAGATACGCAGTATTTT

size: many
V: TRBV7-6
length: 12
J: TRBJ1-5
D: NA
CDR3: CASSLFNQPQHF
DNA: TGTGCCAGCAGCCTATTCAATCAGCCCCAGCATTTT

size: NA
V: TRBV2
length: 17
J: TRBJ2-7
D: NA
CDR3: CASSEVTIGLRGYEQYF
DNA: TGTGCCAGCAGTGAAGTGACAATCGGATTGAGGGGATACGAGCAGTACTTC

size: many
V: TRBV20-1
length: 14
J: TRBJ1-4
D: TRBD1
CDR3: CSASLGQGGEKLFF
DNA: TGCAGTGCTAGTCTCGGACAGGGGGGGGAAAAACTGTTTTTT

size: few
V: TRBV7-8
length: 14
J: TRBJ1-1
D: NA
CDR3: CASSLTVRSTEAFF
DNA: TGTGCCAGCAGCTTAACAGTTCGGAGCACTGAAGCTTTCTTT

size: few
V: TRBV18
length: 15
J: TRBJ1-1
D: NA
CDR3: CASSPMTGQNTEAFF
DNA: TGTGCCAGCTCACCAATGACAGGCCAGAACACTGAAGCTTTCTTT

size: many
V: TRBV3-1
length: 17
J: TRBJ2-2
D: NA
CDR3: CASSQEILTLNTGELFF
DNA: TGTGCCAGCAGCCAAGAGATCCTTACACTTAACACCGGGGAGCTGTTTTTT

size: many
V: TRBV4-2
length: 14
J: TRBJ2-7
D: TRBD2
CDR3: CASSQDGSGVEQYF
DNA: TGTGCCAGCAGCCAAGACGGTAGCGGGGTTGAGCAGTACTTC

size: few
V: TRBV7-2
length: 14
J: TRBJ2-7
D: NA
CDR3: CASSLDGSPDEQYF
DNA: TGTGCCAGCAGCCTAGACGGGTCACCCGACGAGCAGTACTTC

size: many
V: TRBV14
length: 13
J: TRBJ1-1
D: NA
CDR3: CASSFIRSTEAFF
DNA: TGTGCCAGCAGTTTTATCCGGAGCACTGAAGCTTTCTTT

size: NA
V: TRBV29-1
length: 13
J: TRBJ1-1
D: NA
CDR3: CSVESQRWAEAFF
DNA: TGCAGCGTTGAAAGTCAGCGATGGGCTGAAGCTTTCTTT

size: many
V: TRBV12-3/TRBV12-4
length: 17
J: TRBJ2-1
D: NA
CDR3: CASSLGSSGGGLNEQFF
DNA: TGTGCCAGCAGTTTAGGGTCTAGCGGAGGGGGCCTCAATGAGCAGTTCTTC

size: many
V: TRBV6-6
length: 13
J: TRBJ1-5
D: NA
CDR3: CASRSGSNQPQHF
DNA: TGTGCCAGCAGGTCTGGTAGCAATCAGCCCCAGCATTTT